The TCR beta chain described here comes from a study of T-cell memory formation after mild COVID-19 (dated by TCRdb to the early 2020s). About the study as a whole: Most TCR sequence clusters were specific to one of the two donors. Longitudinal TCRalpha and TCRbeta repertoire sequencing tracked T-cell clones expanding and contracting after mild COVID-19 in a couple of donors. Two young, previously healthy adult volunteers, one female and one male, were included in the cohort. On the study overall, not on this receptor specifically: From day 15 to 85, contracting clones showed balanced CD4/CD8 phenotypes, whereas a second wave of clones that expanded from day 15 to 37 leaned towards CD4+. SARS-CoV-2 specificity of the second-wave clones peaking on day 37 was not confirmed. Only a couple of mild cases were covered in the study, and larger cohorts including severe cases with pre-infection samples were considered necessary. Contracting CD4+ clones turned up mainly in the CM and EM memory subsets, whereas EMRA was where CD8+ clones were enriched. Some responding clones were detected in pre-infection memory, which suggested that pre-existing cross-reactive memory T cells had joined the SARS-CoV-2 response.

The germline V gene (reference sequence) sets CDR1 to SSHAT and CDR2 to FNYEAQ. Spanning cysteine to phenylalanine, the CDR3 consists of 14 amino acids. Of the read, only the CDR3 DNA is kept; its 42 bases are in frame from base 1. Sequencing instrument: Illumina NovaSeq 6000. TCRalpha and TCRbeta cDNA libraries were constructed by 5'RACE with constant-segment primers, with sample barcodes and unique molecular identifiers being introduced. RNA was extracted from every sample with Trizol reagent. Library amplification was performed in two PCR steps, and a second sample barcode and Illumina TruSeq adapters were introduced in the second step. Sequencing of libraries was performed on an Illumina NovaSeq with 2 x 150 bp paired-end reads. For the original study's pipeline: Reads were demultiplexed and collapsed into UMI-guided consensus sequences with migec v1.2.7. Using mixcr v2.1.11, UMI consensuses were aligned to TRA and TRB V and J templates and then assembled into clonotypes. A clonotype was counted as expanded or contracted only if both edgeR and NoisET called the change significant, with noise models trained on biological replicates. For edgeR calls, a false discovery rate-adjusted p below 0.01 and a log2 fold-change threshold of 1 were applied. As an exploratory analysis of dynamics, PCA with hierarchical clustering was applied to max-normalized trajectories of the 1000 most abundant clonotypes. Separately sequenced CD4+ and CD8+ repertoires were used to assign the CD4 or CD8 phenotype of responding clones. The raw public data were reprocessed by TCRdb itself: fastp quality trimming at Q25, MiXCR clonotype calling, in-frame beta chains only. Rows merge per CDR3 protein into single entries with the most common DNA and genes. The V and J calls were determined by TCRdb, not by the authors. For this sample the table gives about 44,000 distinct CDR3 sequences, of which roughly 7.2% were detected only once. The ten largest make up 0.79% of the sample.

Ficoll-Paque density gradient centrifugation was the method used to isolate PBMCs. This clonotype was counted at least ten times. Its antigen is unknown. One end of the junction is discordant with germline, which a read error may explain. The sample consisted of PBMCs or a T cell subset sorted from them (not recorded which). The receptor's source is an adult who had mild COVID-19 (a few samples of this study predate the infection). The sample titles of this study are shuffled in the database, so cell type and time point are left out. The rearranged chain carries TRBV7-7 and TRBJ2-3, with a weak D call of TRBD2 (6 bases match). The CDR3: CASSLSGPTDTQYF. In nucleotide form, the sequence is TGTGCTAGCAGCCTTAGCGGACCCACAGATACGCAGTATTTT.